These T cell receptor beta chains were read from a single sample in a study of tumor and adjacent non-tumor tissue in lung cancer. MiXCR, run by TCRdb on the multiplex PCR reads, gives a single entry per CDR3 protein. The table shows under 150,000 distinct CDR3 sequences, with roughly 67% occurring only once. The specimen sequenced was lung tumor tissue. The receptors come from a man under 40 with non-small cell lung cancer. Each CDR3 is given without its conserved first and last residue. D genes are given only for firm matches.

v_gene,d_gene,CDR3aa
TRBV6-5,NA,ASRVGGHNNQPHH
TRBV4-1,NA,ASSQDSRTLS
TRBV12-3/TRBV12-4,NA,ASSSSDPRGELF
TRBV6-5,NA,ASAYDTRGDDQF
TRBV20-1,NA,SARRRGAGNVYTQY
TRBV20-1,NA,SFKSGNTGELF
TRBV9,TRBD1,ASSVGTGGSNEKLF
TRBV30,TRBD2,AWTGGGIDTQY
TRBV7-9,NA,ASSLMDTGELF
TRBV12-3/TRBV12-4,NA,VSSSRGEQY
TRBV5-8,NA,ASSFGQLTDTQY
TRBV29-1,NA,SVGSGTEAF
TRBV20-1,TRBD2,SAKTAGGYIEQF
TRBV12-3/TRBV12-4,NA,ASSSIGGYGYT
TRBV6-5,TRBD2,ASHLGTSNTGELS
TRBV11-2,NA,ASNRTGRDTQY
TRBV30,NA,AWSLDIFNEQL
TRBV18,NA,ASSPPNRGAHGYT
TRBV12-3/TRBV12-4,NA,ASSPGTGDEKLF
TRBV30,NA,AWSYSYEQY
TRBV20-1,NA,SASPGTNTEAS
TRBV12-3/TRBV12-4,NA,ASSPGEGSGRRIEAF
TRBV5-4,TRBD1,ASRENRGLNEKLF
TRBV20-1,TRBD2,SARTSGGSDTQY
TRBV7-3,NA,ASSPNGATSSYNEQF
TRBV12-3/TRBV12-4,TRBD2,AGSEGRESDTGTQY
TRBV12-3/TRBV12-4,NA,ASSFGGENTGELF